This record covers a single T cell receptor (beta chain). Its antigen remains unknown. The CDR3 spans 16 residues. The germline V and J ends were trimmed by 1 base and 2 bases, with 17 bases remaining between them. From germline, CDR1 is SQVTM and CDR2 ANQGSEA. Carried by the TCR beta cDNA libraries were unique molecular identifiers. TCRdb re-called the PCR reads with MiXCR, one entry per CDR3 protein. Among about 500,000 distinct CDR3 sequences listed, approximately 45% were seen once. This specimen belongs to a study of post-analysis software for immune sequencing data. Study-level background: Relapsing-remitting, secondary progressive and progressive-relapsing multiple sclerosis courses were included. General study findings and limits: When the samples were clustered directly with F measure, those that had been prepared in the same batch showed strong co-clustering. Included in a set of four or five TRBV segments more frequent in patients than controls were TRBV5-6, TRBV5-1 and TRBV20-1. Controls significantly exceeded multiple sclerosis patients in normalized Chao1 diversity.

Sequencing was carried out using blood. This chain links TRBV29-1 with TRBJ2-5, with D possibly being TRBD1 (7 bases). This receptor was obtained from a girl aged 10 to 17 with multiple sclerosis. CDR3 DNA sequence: TGCAGCGTTGAAGGGGGGTCAGGGGGGCGACAAGAGACCCAGTACTTC. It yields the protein CSVEGGSGGRQETQYF.